What follows describes a single T cell receptor beta chain. Its antigen is as yet unknown. The sample belongs to a study of cytomegalovirus exposure and HLA in healthy donors. Study-level findings and limits: A later analysis reportedly found that, within productive TCRs, an Asian-associated ancestry cluster had fewer N-insertions than the mean observed across the roughly 700 donors.

Primers for the PCR totalled 60 Vbeta and 13 Jbeta. Repertoires were generated with immunoSEQ multiplex PCR, while TCRdb's copy carries only in-frame clones and drops some. This table holds around 120,000 clones, roughly four fifths found once. The trim removed 4 bases at V and 10 bases at J, leaving 9 bases unmatched. The CDR3 extends over 14 amino acids. Germline V gene data show CDR1 as LNHNV and CDR2 as YYDKDF (reference sequence). This chain connects TRBV15 to TRBJ1-1; 10 bases fit TRBD1. This TCR came from a woman between 50 and 59 years old in good health and CMV-seronegative. The sample consisted of PBMCs. CDR3 DNA sequence: TGTGCCACCAGCAACCGGGACAGGGGATCTCGAGCTTTCTTT. Translation gives CATSNRDRGSRAFF.